This TCR beta chain was captured in a study of CD4+ T cells in melanoma (dated by TCRdb to between 2020 and 2023). Looking at the study overall: Neoantigen-specific CD4+ T cells in human melanoma were what the study investigated. Broader findings and caveats from the paper: Diverse differentiation states were reported to be shown by neoantigen-specific CD4+ T cells in melanoma. Neoantigen-specific CD4+ T cells were reported to be correlated with the function of CD8+ T cells, macrophages and B cells.

As to this clone: Its antigen is not yet known. No base quality values were provided; no much bigger clone lies one nucleotide off.

The donors were melanoma patients. Library method: the immunoSEQ multiplex PCR assay. In TCRdb, the immuneACCESS table is reduced to in-frame sequences with V and J assigned. These tables do not hold every clone; where another copy was compared, an unresolved V gene accounts for under half, and the others remain unexplained. For this sample the table gives 9,000 to 13,000 clones, of which about 66% were detected only once. 9% to 15% of the sample is taken by the ten largest. CDR1 and CDR2, looked up from the germline V gene, are MNHEY and SVGAGI. Relative to germline, V is 6 bases shorter and J is 2 bases shorter, with 10 bases between their ends. The CDR3 holds 13 amino acids from the cysteine to the phenylalanine. Only the CDR3 region is kept as DNA, spanning 39 bases read in frame from base 1.

The V and J genes are TRBV6-5 and TRBJ1-2; TRBD1 might be the D gene, on 6 matching bases. This receptor was identified in a human donor with melanoma. The material sequenced was cells from a culture (not recorded whether cultured in vitro). Read as DNA, the sequence is TGTGCCAGCAGGCCCACAGGGAACTATGGCTACACCTTC. Its amino acids are CASRPTGNYGYTF.